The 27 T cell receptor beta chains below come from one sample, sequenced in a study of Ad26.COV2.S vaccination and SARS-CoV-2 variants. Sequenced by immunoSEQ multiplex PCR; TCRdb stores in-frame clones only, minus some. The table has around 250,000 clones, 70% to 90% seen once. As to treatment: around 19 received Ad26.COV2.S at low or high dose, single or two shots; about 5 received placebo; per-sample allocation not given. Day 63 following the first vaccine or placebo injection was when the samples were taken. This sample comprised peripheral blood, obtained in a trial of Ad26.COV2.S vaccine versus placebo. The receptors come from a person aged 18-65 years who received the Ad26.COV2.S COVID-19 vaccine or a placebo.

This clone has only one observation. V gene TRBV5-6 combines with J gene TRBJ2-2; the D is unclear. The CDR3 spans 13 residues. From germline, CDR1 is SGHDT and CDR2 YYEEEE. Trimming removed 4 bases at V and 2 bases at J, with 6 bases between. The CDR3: CASSVINTGELFF. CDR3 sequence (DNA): TGTGCCAGCAGCGTTATAAACACCGGGGAGCTGTTTTTT.

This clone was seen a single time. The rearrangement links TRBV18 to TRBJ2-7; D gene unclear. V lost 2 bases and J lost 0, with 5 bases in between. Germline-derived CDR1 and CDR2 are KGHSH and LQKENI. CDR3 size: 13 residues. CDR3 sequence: CASSPARSYEQYF. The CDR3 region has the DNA TGTGCCAGCTCACCAGCCCGCTCCTACGAGCAGTACTTC.

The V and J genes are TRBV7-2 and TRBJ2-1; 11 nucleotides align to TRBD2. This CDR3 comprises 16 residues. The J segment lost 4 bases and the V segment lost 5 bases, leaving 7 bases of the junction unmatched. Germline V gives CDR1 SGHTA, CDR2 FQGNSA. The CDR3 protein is CASSRQTSGEYNEQFF. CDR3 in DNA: TGTGCCAGCAGCCGGCAGACTAGCGGGGAATACAATGAGCAGTTCTTC.

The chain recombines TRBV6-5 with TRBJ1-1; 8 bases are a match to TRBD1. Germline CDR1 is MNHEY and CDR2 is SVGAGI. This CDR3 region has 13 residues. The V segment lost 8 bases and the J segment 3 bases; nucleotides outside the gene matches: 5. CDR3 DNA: TGTGCCAGCCGACAGGGGAGGGACACTGAAGCTTTCTTT. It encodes CASRQGRDTEAFF.

CDR3 region: CASSVGGLAANTGELFF. CDR3 sequence (DNA): TGTGCCAGCAGTGTAGGTGGACTAGCGGCTAACACCGGGGAGCTGTTTTTT. V gene TRBV2 combines with J gene TRBJ2-2; TRBD2 agrees at 10 bases. The CDR3 extends over 17 amino acids. CDR1 SNHLY and CDR2 FYNNEI come from the germline V gene. The trim removed 4 bases at V and 2 bases at J, leaving 7 bases unmatched.

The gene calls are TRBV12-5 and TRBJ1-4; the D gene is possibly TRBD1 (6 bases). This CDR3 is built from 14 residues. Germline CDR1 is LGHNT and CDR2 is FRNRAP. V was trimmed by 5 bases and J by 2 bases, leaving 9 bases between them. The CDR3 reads CASGPQGTNEKLFF. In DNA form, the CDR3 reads TGTGCTAGTGGTCCGCAGGGGACTAATGAAAAACTGTTTTTT.

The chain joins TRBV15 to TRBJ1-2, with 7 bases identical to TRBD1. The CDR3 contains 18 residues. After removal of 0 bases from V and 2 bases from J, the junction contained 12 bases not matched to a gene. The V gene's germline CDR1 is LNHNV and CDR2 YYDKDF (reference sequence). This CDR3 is CATSRDYGTGVGNYGYTF. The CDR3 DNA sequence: TGTGCCACCAGCAGAGATTATGGTACAGGGGTTGGGAACTATGGCTACACCTTC.

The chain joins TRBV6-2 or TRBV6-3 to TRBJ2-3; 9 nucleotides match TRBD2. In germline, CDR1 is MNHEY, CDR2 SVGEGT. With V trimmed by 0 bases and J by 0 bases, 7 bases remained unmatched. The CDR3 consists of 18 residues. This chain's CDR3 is CASSYSLAGALSTDTQYF. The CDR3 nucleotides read TGTGCCAGCAGTTACTCGTTAGCGGGGGCCTTAAGCACAGATACGCAGTATTTT.

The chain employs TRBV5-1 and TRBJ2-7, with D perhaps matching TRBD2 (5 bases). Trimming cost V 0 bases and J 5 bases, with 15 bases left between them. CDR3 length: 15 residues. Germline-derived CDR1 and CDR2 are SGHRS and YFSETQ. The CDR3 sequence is CASSLVAGRGDEQYF. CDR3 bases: TGCGCCAGCAGCTTGGTAGCCGGACGGGGAGACGAGCAGTACTTC.

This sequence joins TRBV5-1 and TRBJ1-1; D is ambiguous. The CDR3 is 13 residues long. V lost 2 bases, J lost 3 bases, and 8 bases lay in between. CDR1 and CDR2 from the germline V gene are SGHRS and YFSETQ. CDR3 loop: CASSLMPDTEAFF. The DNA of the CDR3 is TGCGCCAGCAGCTTAATGCCTGACACTGAAGCTTTCTTT.

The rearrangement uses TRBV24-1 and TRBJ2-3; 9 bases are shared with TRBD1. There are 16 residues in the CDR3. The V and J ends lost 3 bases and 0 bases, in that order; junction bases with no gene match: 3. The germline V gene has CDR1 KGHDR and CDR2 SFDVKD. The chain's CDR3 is CATSDRTGESTDTQYF. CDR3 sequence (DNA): TGTGCCACCAGTGATCGGACAGGGGAAAGCACAGATACGCAGTATTTT.

CDR3 loop: CASSQESGYTF. The CDR3 DNA is TGCGCCAGCAGCCAGGAGAGCGGCTACACCTTC. The chain employs TRBV4-1 and TRBJ1-2, with unresolved D. Germline CDR1 MGHRA, CDR2 YSYEKL. V was trimmed by 3 bases and J by 8 bases, leaving 7 bases between them. The CDR3 has 11 amino acids.

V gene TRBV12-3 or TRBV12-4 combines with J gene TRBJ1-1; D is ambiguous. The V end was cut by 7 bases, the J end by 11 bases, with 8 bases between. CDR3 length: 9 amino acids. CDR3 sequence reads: CASTPGAFF. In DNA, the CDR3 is TGTGCCAGCACCCCCGGTGCTTTCTTT.

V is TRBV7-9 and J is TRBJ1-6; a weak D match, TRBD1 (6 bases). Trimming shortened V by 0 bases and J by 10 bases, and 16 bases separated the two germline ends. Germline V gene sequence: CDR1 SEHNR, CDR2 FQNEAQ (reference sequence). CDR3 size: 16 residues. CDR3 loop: CASSLASTGSGSPLHF. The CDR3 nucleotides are TGTGCCAGCAGCTTAGCGTCGACAGGCTCGGGGTCACCCCTCCACTTT. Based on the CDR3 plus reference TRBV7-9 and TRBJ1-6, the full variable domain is DTGVSQNPRHKITKRGQNVTFRCDPISEHNRLYWYRQTLGQGPEFLTYFQNEAQLEKSRLLSDRFSAERPKGSFSTLEIQRTEQGDSAMYLCASSLASTGSGSPLHFGNGTRLTVT.

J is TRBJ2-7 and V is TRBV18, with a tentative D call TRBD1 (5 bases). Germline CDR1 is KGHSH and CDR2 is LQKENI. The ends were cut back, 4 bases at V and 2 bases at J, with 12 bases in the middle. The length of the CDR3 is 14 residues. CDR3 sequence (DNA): TGTGCCAGCTCACAGGGGATGGACACCTACGAGCAGTACTTC. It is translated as CASSQGMDTYEQYF. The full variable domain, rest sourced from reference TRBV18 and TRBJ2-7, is NAGVMQNPRHLVRRRGQEARLRCSPMKGHSHVYWYRQLPEEGLKFMVYLQKENIIDESGMPKERFSAEFPKEGPSILRIQQVVRGDSAAYFCASSQGMDTYEQYFGPGTRLTVT.

The CDR3 nucleotides are TGTGCCAGCAGCGGGGGACAGGGCTATTTCAATGAGCAGTTCTTC. Translating gives CASSGGQGYFNEQFF. The chain uses TRBV7-9 and TRBJ2-1; 9 nucleotides align to TRBD1. Germline CDR1 is SEHNR and CDR2 is FQNEAQ (reference sequence). This CDR3 region has 15 residues. V dropped 5 bases and J dropped 6; count of bases not matched to a gene: 8.

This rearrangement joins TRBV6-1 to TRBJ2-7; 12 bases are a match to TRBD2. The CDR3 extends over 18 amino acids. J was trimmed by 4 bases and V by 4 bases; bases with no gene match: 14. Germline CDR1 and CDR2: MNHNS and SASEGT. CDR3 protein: CASSAGLAGGPVFYEQYF. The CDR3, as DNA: TGTGCCAGCAGTGCGGGGCTAGCGGGAGGGCCCGTCTTTTACGAGCAGTACTTC.

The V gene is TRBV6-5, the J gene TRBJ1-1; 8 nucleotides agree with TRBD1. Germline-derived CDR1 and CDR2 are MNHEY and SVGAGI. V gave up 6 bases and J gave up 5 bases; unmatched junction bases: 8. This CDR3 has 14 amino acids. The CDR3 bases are TGTGCCAGCAGGATCAGGGGGCGAGGTACTGAAGCTTTCTTT. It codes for CASRIRGRGTEAFF.

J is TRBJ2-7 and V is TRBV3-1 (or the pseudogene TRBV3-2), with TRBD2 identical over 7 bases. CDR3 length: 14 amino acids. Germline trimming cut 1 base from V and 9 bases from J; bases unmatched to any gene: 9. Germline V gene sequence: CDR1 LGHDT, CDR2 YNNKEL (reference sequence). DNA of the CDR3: TGTGCCAGCAGCCAAGGGCTAGCGGACCGAAGGCAGTACTTC. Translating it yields CASSQGLADRRQYF.

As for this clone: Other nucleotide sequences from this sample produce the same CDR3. The DNA of the CDR3 is TGTGCCAGCAGCTTAGTACGGGGCACTGAAGCTTTCTTT. As protein: CASSLVRGTEAFF. The genes are TRBV11-2 and TRBJ1-1; D gene ambiguous. This CDR3 has 13 residues. V gave up 1 base and J gave up 4 bases, with 7 bases separating them. Germline-derived CDR1 and CDR2 are SGHAT and FQNNGV.

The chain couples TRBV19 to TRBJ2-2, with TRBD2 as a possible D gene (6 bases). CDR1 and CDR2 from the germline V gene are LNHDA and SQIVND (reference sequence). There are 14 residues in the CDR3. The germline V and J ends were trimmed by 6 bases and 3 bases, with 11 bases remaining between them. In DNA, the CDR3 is TGTGCCAGTAGCGGAAGGAGGGACACCGGGGAGCTGTTTTTT. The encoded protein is CASSGRRDTGELFF.

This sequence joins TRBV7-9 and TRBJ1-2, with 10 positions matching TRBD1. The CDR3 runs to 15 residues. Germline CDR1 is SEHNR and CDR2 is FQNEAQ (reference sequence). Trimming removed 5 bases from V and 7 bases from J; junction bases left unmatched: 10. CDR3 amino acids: CASSPTGDRGGGYTF. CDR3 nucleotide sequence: TGTGCCAGCAGCCCAACCGGGGACAGGGGTGGTGGCTACACCTTC.

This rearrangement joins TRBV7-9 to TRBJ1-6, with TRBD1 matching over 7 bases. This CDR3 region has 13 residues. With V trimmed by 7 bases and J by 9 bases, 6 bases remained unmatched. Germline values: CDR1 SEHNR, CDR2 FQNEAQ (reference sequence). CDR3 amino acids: CASTPGGFSPLHF. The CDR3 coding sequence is TGTGCCAGCACCCCAGGGGGGTTTTCACCCCTCCACTTT.

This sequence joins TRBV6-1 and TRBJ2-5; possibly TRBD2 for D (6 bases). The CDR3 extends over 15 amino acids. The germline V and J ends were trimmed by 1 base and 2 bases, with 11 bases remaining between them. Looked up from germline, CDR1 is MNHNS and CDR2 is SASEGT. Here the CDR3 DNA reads TGTGCCAGCAGTGAAGGACCGGGGAGGCAAGAGACCCAGTACTTC. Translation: CASSEGPGRQETQYF.

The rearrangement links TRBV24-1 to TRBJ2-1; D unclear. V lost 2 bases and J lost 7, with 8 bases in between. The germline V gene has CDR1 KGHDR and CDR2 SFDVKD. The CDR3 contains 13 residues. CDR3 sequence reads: CATSDWRFNEQFF. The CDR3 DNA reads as TGTGCCACCAGTGATTGGCGGTTTAATGAGCAGTTCTTC.

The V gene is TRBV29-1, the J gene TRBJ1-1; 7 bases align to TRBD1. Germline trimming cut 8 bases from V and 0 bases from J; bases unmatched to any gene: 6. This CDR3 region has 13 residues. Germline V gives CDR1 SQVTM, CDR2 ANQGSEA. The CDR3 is CSSLGGLNTEAFF. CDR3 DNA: TGCAGCTCCCTAGGGGGCCTGAACACTGAAGCTTTCTTT.

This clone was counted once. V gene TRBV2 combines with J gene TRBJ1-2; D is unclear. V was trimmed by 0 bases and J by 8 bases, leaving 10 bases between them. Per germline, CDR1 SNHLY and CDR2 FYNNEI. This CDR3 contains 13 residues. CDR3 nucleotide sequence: TGTGCCAGCAGTGAAGCGTTGTCAGGCGGCTACACCTTC. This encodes CASSEALSGGYTF.